The 16 T cell receptor beta chains in this list originate from one sample, sequenced in a study of Graves' ophthalmopathy and Graves' hyperthyroidism. Scientists amplified the TCR beta CDR3 regions from RNA transcripts. Following a first-round RT-PCR that used HTBI primers, a second-round multiplex PCR was carried out. TCRdb re-derived calls from the multiplex PCR reads in MiXCR, one entry per CDR3 protein. In the table there are hundreds of thousands of distinct CDR3 sequences, 14% of which are singletons. The sample was blood. The receptor source for this set is a woman aged 25-40 years with Graves' ophthalmopathy.

This clonotype occurred many times. V and J are TRBV5-1 and TRBJ1-2, with no clear D. CDR1 is SGHRS, CDR2 YFSETQ, per germline. Trimming left V 7 bases short and J 1 base short, with 11 bases between. The CDR3 sequence is 13 residues long. The CDR3 is CASRRVDNYGYTF. The CDR3 nucleotides read TGCGCCAGCCGCCGGGTGGATAACTATGGCTACACCTTC.

The table lists this clonotype with many counts. This chain joins TRBV28 and TRBJ1-2; 7 bases are shared with TRBD1. The CDR3 covers 14 residues. V lost 10 bases to trimming and J lost 2 bases; unmatched junction nucleotides: 10. Per the germline V gene, CDR1 is MDHEN and CDR2 is SYDVKM. The CDR3 sequence: CATSKGQMNYGYTF. In nucleotides, the CDR3 is TGTGCCACCTCAAAGGGACAGATGAACTATGGCTACACCTTC.

This clonotype was counted many times. The chain has TRBV7-9 and TRBJ1-6; 8 bases are shared with TRBD1. Germline CDR1 is SEHNR and CDR2 is FQNEAQ (reference sequence). The CDR3 is 16 amino acids. V gave up 5 bases and J gave up 10 bases; unmatched junction bases: 13. The CDR3 protein is CASSPKDRARESPLHF. The CDR3 DNA is TGTGCCAGCAGCCCCAAGGACAGGGCCAGGGAATCACCCCTCCACTTT.

There are a few counts of this clonotype. The chain links TRBV9 to TRBJ1-1; TRBD1 matches at 8 bases. V trimming: 4 bases; J trimming: 7 bases; junction bases outside the gene matches: 9. This CDR3 has 14 residues. Germline CDR1 reads SGDLS; CDR2 reads YYNGEE. CDR3 in amino acids: CASSRRDRPLEAFF. CDR3 DNA: TGTGCCAGCAGCCGTCGGGACAGGCCGCTTGAAGCTTTCTTT.

The V gene is TRBV10-3, the J gene TRBJ2-3, with 8 bases aligning to TRBD2. This CDR3 is built from 15 residues. Looked up from germline, CDR1 is ENHRY and CDR2 is SYGVKD. Losses at the gene ends were 4 bases for V and 6 bases for J; bases not matched to a gene: 9. For the CDR3, the DNA is TGTGCCATCAGTGGGCCAGCGGGAGTGGCCGATACGCAGTATTTT. Encoded protein: CAISGPAGVADTQYF.

The gene calls are TRBV4-1 and TRBJ1-3; D ambiguous. From germline, CDR1 is MGHRA and CDR2 YSYEKL. Trimming took 8 bases from V and 0 from J, leaving 8 bases between them. The CDR3 has 13 amino acids. Here the CDR3 DNA reads TGCGCCAGCCGTACGGACTCTGGAAACACCATATATTTT. Translation: CASRTDSGNTIYF.

In this sample, this clonotype turned up many times. The chain links TRBV12-5 to TRBJ2-5; D unclear. This CDR3 contains 14 residues. Germline V lookup: CDR1 LGHNT, CDR2 FRNRAP. V was clipped by 1 base and J by 1 base, with 7 bases between them. The CDR3 coding sequence is TGTGCTAGTGGTTTGGGTTCAGTCCAAGAGACCCAGTACTTC. Amino acid sequence: CASGLGSVQETQYF.

This clonotype was recorded at least ten times. This chain joins TRBV4-2 and TRBJ2-5, with D tentatively TRBD1 (5 bases). CDR3 length equals 13 residues. Between the trimmed V and J ends, which lost 1 base and 4 bases, there was a span of 7 bases. Looked up from germline, CDR1 is LGHNA and CDR2 is YNFKEQ. CDR3 nucleotide sequence: TGTGCCAGCAGCCAAGCTAGGGGAGAGACCCAGTACTTC. Translation gives CASSQARGETQYF.

This clonotype was observed a few times. This rearrangement joins TRBV6-1 to TRBJ1-5, with D perhaps matching TRBD1 (6 bases). The CDR3 is made up of 14 amino acids. Trimming cost V 7 bases and J 4 bases, with 14 bases left between them. Looked up from germline, CDR1 is MNHNS and CDR2 is SASEGT. The CDR3 region is CASKGGQSNQPQHF. For the CDR3, the DNA is TGTGCCAGCAAAGGTGGACAGTCTAATCAGCCCCAGCATTTT.

Ten or more counts support this clonotype. The rearrangement uses TRBV20-1 and TRBJ2-5, with D possibly being TRBD1 or TRBD2 (5 bases each). The CDR3 covers 14 residues. Germline CDR1 reads DFQATT; CDR2 reads SNEGSKA (reference sequence). V lost 1 base and J lost 5, with 14 bases in between. Here the CDR3 DNA reads TGCAGTGCTAGAGCGGTCAGGGACCGTGAGACCCAGTACTTC. This gives the protein CSARAVRDRETQYF.

This chain uses TRBV19 with TRBJ1-6; the D is unclear. The CDR3 spans 19 residues. V was shortened by 0 bases and J by 4 bases, with 19 bases between the two germline ends. Germline V gene lookup returns CDR1 LNHDA and CDR2 SQIVND (reference sequence). CDR3 coding DNA: TGTGCCAGTAGTATAGATGGAGACGGCCGCGACCTTTATAATTCACCCCTCCACTTT. Translated, it gives CASSIDGDGRDLYNSPLHF.

The chain combines TRBV27 with TRBJ2-7; 8 positions match TRBD2. The CDR3 totals 16 residues. Trimming cost V 3 bases and J 2 bases; bases outside gene matches: 9. CDR1 and CDR2 (germline): MNHEY, SMNVEV (reference sequence). DNA for the CDR3: TGTGCCAGCAGTTTGTCTAGCGGGCCCCTTACCTACGAGCAGTACTTC. Protein product: CASSLSSGPLTYEQYF.

In this sample, this clonotype turned up many times. The chain recombines TRBV7-8 with TRBJ1-6; D gene ambiguous. Trimming stripped 5 bases from V and 0 bases from J, with 14 bases between. CDR1 and CDR2 (germline): SGHVS, FQNEAQ. CDR3 length equals 17 residues. The CDR3 nucleotides read TGTGCCAGCAGCCATGGGAGGTTCAGCTCCTATAATTCACCCCTCCACTTT. Translating it yields CASSHGRFSSYNSPLHF.

This clonotype was seen repeatedly, ten times or more. The chain employs TRBV12-3 or TRBV12-4 and TRBJ2-7, with D possibly TRBD2 on 5 matching bases. The length of the CDR3 is 13 residues. V lost 6 bases and J 5 bases, leaving 14 bases between the germline ends. CDR3 protein: CASSKSRGNEQYF. CDR3 in DNA: TGTGCCAGCAGCAAAAGCCGGGGAAACGAGCAGTACTTC.

V usage is TRBV10-3 and J usage is TRBJ2-2; TRBD2 matches 12 bases. The J segment lost 6 bases and the V segment lost 10 bases, leaving 9 bases of the junction unmatched. The CDR3 contains 15 residues. Germline V gene sequence: CDR1 ENHRY, CDR2 SYGVKD. The CDR3 sequence is CATSCLAGGSGELFF. CDR3 bases: TGTGCCACCAGCTGCCTAGCGGGAGGGTCCGGGGAGCTGTTTTTT.

Ten or more counts support this clonotype. This rearrangement joins TRBV11-1 to TRBJ2-7, with 8 bases fitting TRBD2. Germline loops: CDR1 SGHAT, CDR2 FQDESV (reference sequence). Trimming at V came to 5 bases and at J to 0 bases, leaving 9 bases not matched to a gene. There are 16 residues in the CDR3. The CDR3 DNA follows: TGTGCCAGCAGCCCGAGGGCGGGGGGCCCCTCCTACGAGCAGTACTTC. This encodes CASSPRAGGPSYEQYF.